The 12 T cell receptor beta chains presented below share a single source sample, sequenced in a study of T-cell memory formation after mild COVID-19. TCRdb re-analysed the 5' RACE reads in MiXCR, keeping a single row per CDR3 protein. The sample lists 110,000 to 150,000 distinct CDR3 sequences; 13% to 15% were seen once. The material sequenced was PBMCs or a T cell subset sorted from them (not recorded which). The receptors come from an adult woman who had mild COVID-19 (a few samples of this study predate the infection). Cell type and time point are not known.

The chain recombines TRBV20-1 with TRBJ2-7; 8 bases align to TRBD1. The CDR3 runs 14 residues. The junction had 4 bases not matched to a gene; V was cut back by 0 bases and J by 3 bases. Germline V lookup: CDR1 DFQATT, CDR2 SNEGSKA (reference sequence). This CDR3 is CSARDGDRIYEQYF. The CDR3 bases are TGCAGTGCTAGAGATGGGGACAGGATCTACGAGCAGTACTTC.

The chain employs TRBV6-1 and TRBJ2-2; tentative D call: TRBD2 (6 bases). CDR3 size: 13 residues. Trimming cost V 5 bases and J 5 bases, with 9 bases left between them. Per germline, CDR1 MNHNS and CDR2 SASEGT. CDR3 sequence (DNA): TGTGCCAGCAGTTCGACTAGAACCGGGGAGCTGTTTTTT. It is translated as CASSSTRTGELFF.

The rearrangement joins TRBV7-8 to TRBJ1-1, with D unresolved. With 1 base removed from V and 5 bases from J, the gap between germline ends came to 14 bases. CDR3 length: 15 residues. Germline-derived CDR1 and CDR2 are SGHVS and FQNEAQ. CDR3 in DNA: TGTGCCAGCAGCTTAGGGAGCGGGGAAGTTACTGAAGCTTTCTTT. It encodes CASSLGSGEVTEAFF.

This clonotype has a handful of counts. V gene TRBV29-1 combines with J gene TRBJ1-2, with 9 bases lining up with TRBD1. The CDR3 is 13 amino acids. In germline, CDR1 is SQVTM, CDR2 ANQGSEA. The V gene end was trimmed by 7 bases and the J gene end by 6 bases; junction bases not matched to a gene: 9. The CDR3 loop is CSAGDREVDGYTF. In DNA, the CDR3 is TGCAGCGCCGGGGACAGGGAAGTGGATGGCTACACCTTC.

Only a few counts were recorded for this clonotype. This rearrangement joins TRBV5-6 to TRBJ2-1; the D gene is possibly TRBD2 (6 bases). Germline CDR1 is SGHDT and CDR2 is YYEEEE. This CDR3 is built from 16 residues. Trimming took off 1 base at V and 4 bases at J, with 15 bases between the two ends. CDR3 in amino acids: CASSLSAGPRYNEQFF. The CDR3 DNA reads TGTGCCAGCAGCTTGTCGGCGGGGCCGCGGTACAATGAGCAGTTCTTC.

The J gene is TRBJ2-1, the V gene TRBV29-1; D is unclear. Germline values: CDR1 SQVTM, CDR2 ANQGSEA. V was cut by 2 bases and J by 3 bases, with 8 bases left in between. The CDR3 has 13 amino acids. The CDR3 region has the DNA TGCAGCGTTGAACAGGAGAACTACAATGAGCAGTTCTTC. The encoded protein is CSVEQENYNEQFF.

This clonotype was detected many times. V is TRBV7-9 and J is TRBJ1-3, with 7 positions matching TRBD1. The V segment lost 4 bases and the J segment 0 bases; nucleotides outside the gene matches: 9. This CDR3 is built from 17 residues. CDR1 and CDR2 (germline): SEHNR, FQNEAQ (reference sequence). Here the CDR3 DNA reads TGTGCCAGCAGCTCAACGGACGGGACAGCCTCTGGAAACACCATATATTTT. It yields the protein CASSSTDGTASGNTIYF.

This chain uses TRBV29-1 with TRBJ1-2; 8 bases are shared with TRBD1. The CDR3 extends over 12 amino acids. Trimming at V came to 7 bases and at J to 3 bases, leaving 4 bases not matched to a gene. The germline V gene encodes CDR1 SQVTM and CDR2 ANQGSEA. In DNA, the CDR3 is TGCAGCGCTCTGACAGGGGACTATGGCTACACCTTC. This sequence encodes CSALTGDYGYTF.

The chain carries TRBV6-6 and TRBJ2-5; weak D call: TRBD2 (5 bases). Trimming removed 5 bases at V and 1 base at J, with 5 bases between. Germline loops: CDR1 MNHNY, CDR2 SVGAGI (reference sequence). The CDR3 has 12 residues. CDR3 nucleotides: TGTGCCAGCAGTCGGGGCCAAGAGACCCAGTACTTC. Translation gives CASSRGQETQYF.

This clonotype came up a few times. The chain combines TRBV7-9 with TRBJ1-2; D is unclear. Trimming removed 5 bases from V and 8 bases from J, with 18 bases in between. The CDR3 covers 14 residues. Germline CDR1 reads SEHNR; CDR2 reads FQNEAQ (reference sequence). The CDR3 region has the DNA TGTGCCAGCAGCGCCCCAGGCCCCTTTGAGGGCTACACCTTC. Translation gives CASSAPGPFEGYTF. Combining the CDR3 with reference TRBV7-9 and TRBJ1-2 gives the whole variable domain DTGVSQNPRHKITKRGQNVTFRCDPISEHNRLYWYRQTLGQGPEFLTYFQNEAQLEKSRLLSDRFSAERPKGSFSTLEIQRTEQGDSAMYLCASSAPGPFEGYTFGSGTRLTVV.

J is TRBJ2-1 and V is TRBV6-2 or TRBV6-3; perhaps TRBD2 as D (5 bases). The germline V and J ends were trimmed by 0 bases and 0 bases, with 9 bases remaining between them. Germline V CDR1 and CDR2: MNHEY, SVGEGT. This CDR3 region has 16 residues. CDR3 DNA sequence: TGTGCCAGCAGTTACTCGAGGGCAAGCTCCTACAATGAGCAGTTCTTC. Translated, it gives CASSYSRASSYNEQFF.

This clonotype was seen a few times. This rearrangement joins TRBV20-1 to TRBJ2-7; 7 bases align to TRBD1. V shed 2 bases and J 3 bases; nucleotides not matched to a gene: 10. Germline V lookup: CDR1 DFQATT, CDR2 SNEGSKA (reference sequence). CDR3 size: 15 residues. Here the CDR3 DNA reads TGCAGTGCTAGAACCCGGGACAGCCTACTCTACGAGCAGTACTTC. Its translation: CSARTRDSLLYEQYF.